This is a list of T cell receptor beta chains from one sample in a study of cytomegalovirus exposure and HLA in healthy donors. Profiling relied on immunoSEQ multiplex PCR, and the TCRdb table lists in-frame clones only, not all of them. The repertoire includes 100,000 to 150,000 clones, around three quarters of them detected once, and under 3.5% sits in the top ten. The specimen sequenced was PBMCs. The origin of the receptors is a woman aged 45-65 years in good health and CMV-seronegative. CDR3s include the opening cysteine and the closing phenylalanine or tryptophan. The D gene is left open where the match is weak. Clone size is given for some rows only: seen once, a few or many times, or a class if the clone is expanded.

clone size	V gene	CDR3 length	D gene	J gene	CDR3 DNA	CDR3 protein
NA	TRBV28	14	TRBD1	TRBJ2-4	TGTGCCAGCAGCCTTGGGACAGGGAAAAACATTCAGTACTTC	CASSLGTGKNIQYF
NA	TRBV7-9	16	TRBD2	TRBJ2-1	TGTTCCAGCAGCTTGAATCTAGCGGGAGATTGGGATGAGCAGTTCTTC	CSSSLNLAGDWDEQFF
NA	TRBV29-1	13	NA	TRBJ1-1	TGCAGCGTTGACCGACTGATGAACACTGAAGCTTTCTTT	CSVDRLMNTEAFF
NA	TRBV11-3	15	TRBD1	TRBJ2-7	TGTGCCAGCAGCTTAGGGACAGGGGGGGCCTACGAGCAGTACTTC	CASSLGTGGAYEQYF
NA	TRBV4-1	15	TRBD2	TRBJ2-1	TGCGCCAGCAGGCAGACTAGCGGGGCCTACAATGAGCAGTTCTTC	CASRQTSGAYNEQFF
NA	TRBV2	17	TRBD2	TRBJ2-7	TGTGCCAGCAGGGACCTCCCTAGGACTAGCGGGAGGTACGAGCAGTACTTC	CASRDLPRTSGRYEQYF
NA	TRBV6-1	14	TRBD1	TRBJ1-1	TGTGCCAGCAGCACCGGGACAGGGGCCACTGAAGCTTTCTTT	CASSTGTGATEAFF
NA	TRBV10-3	15	NA	TRBJ1-2	TGTGCCATCTCGGGAGTTGGTCCTTCTAACTATGGCTACACCTTC	CAISGVGPSNYGYTF
NA	TRBV27	18	TRBD2	TRBJ2-1	TGTGCCAGCAAAGGGACTAGCGGGGGCCTGGGTTGGGACAATGAGCAGTTCTTC	CASKGTSGGLGWDNEQFF
NA	TRBV30	15	TRBD2	TRBJ2-5	TGTGCCTGGAGTGTCGGTTCTAGCGGGAGTGAGACCCAGTACTTC	CAWSVGSSGSETQYF
few	TRBV7-9	15	TRBD2	TRBJ2-7	TGTGCCAGCAGCAGGACTAGCGGGTACTCCTACGAGCAGTACTTC	CASSRTSGYSYEQYF
NA	TRBV9	13	TRBD1	TRBJ1-1	TGTGCCAGCAGCCTTATACCGGGACAGGAAGCTTTCTTT	CASSLIPGQEAFF
NA	TRBV28	15	NA	TRBJ2-7	TGTGCCAGCAGCCAAGGGTTTAGCGTAACCTACGAGCAGTACTTC	CASSQGFSVTYEQYF
NA	TRBV13	13	NA	TRBJ2-7	TGTGCCAGCAGCTTTGGCGGTTACTACGAGCAGTACTTC	CASSFGGYYEQYF
NA	TRBV14	15	TRBD1	TRBJ2-3	TGTGCCAGCAGCCCTGGACAGGGCCGCACAGATACGCAGTATTTT	CASSPGQGRTDTQYF
NA	TRBV30	16	TRBD1	TRBJ2-3	TGTGCCTGGGGCTTCTTTGACAGGGGGCGGACAGATACGCAGTATTTT	CAWGFFDRGRTDTQYF
NA	TRBV9	14	NA	TRBJ1-3	TGTGCCAGCAGCGTAGGCGGAACTGGAAACACCATATATTTT	CASSVGGTGNTIYF
few	TRBV19	15	TRBD2	TRBJ2-3	TGTGCCAGTAGTATTACTAGCGGGAGTACAGATACGCAGTATTTT	CASSITSGSTDTQYF
NA	TRBV4-3	15	NA	TRBJ1-1	TGCGCCAGCAGCCAAGATCCAGGATTGAACACTGAAGCTTTCTTT	CASSQDPGLNTEAFF
NA	TRBV6-5	15	NA	TRBJ2-7	TGTGCCAGCAAATTTCGCAGGAATCCTCTCTACGAGCAGTACTTC	CASKFRRNPLYEQYF